This T cell receptor (beta chain) came from a study of blood T cell repertoires in COVID-19. Participants spanned ages about 18 to 100 years and resided in 24 US areas. Participants reported their clinical history, and cohort assignment relied on those reports. Sequenced by immunoSEQ multiplex PCR; TCRdb stores in-frame clones only, minus some. Here the sample spans under 200,000 clones, more than 70% being singletons. The V end was cut by 6 bases, the J end by 6 bases, with 9 bases between. The CDR3 extends over 11 amino acids. CDR1 and CDR2 from the germline V gene are MNHNY and SVGAGI (reference sequence).

The TCR originated in a man aged 35-49 years with acute COVID-19. The chain is built from TRBV6-6 and TRBJ2-7; D gene ambiguous. The sample comprised PBMCs or T cells enriched from blood (not recorded which). CDR3 loop: CASSLLSEQYF. CDR3 in DNA: TGTGCCAGCAGCCTCCTGAGCGAGCAGTACTTC.